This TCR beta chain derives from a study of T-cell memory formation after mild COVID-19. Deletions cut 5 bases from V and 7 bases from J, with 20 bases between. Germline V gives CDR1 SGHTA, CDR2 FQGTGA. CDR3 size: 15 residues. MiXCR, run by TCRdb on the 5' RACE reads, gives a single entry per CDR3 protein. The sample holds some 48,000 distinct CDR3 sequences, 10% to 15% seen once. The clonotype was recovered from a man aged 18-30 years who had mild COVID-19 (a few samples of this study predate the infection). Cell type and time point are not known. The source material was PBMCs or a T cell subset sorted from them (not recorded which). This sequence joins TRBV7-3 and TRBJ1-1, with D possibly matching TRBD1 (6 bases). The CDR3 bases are TGTGCCAGCAGCCCGGAACCTGGACAGTATGTTGAAGCTTTCTTT. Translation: CASSPEPGQYVEAFF.